This section outlines one T cell receptor beta chain sequence together with its context. The antigen is unknown. Documented time point: week 47, end of study. Every vaccination contained 300 ug of the mutant IDH1 20-mer peptide and was paired with topical imiquimod. Patients were given eight vaccinations, scheduled in weeks 1, 3, 5, 7, 11, 15, 19 and 23. The data are from a study of a mutant IDH1 vaccine in newly diagnosed glioma. Study details: Visit timing is recorded as week 35 for V12 and week 47 for V13. Study-wide results and caveats: There seemed to be no relation between pseudoprogression and changes in top peripheral T cell clonotypes.

The repertoire was sequenced with immunoSEQ multiplex PCR; TCRdb's copy has only in-frame clones and lacks some. The sample shows roughly 25,000 clones, roughly 87% of them seen only once. This CDR3 comprises 16 residues. Per the germline V gene, CDR1 is SGHAT and CDR2 is FQNNGV. V gave up 0 bases and J gave up 1 base, with 10 bases separating them. The sample consisted of PBMCs, taken from a glioma patient whose treatment included an IDH1 peptide vaccine. This TCR was sampled from a man aged 40-49 years with glioma. Some clones in this sample may be carry-over from other donors' samples. This sequence joins TRBV11-2 and TRBJ2-1; D perhaps matches TRBD2 (5 bases). The CDR3 region is CASSLDRGISYNEQFF. The CDR3, as DNA: TGTGCCAGCAGCTTAGACCGGGGAATTTCCTACAATGAGCAGTTCTTC.